These T cell receptor beta chains were read from a single sample in a study of CD8 T cells in Susac syndrome. TCRdb called the immunoSEQ multiplex PCR reads again in MiXCR, with one record for every CDR3 protein. Of 150,000 to 200,000 distinct CDR3 sequences in the sample, roughly 95% were seen once. The sequenced material came from CD4+ T cells from PBMCs. These TCRs come from a human donor in good health. The conserved cysteine and the conserved F or W are not part of the CDR3 here.

v_call,cdr3_length,cdr3_aa
TRBV20-1,10,SASPGSSPLH
TRBV19,10,ASVRYTGELF
TRBV12-3/TRBV12-4,12,ATYSGTLHNEQF
TRBV4-2,13,ASSQDSREPQQAF
TRBV2,14,ASSPRTGGLNTEAF
TRBV2,9,ASSERETQY
TRBV3-1,14,ASSLLTGTGANVLT
TRBV5-1,12,ASRSGSGTDTQY
TRBV11-1,12,ASSLGRAGDTQY
TRBV19,10,ASSTPGGEQF
TRBV6-1,14,ASSGTGQGFNSPLH
TRBV7-3,13,ASSWLAGEADTQY
TRBV5-1,12,ASTLGTDPYGYT
TRBV5-1,13,ASSLEQGVLSVQY
TRBV5-1,12,ASSLVGGNYGYT
TRBV3-1,10,ASSQAYEKLF
TRBV6-6,12,ASRRTDRNYGYT
TRBV6-1,15,ASSALTGGTSYNEQF
TRBV19,12,ASSRQGESYEQY
TRBV7-9,13,ASSEGWGSGETQY
TRBV14,11,ASSQASREKLF
TRBV3-1,14,ASSRGDGTYTDTQY
TRBV27,12,ASGRDVDSYEQY
TRBV3-1,13,ASSQARLLQYEQF
TRBV3-1,11,ASRNGGAREQY
TRBV7-2,11,ASSLDMFGELF
TRBV15,15,ATSRPGQPKGNYGYT
TRBV12-3/TRBV12-4,12,ASSLQTGSLEQY
TRBV29-1,11,SVTGHRINEQF
TRBV10-3,11,AISEDQNYGYT
TRBV20-1,13,SASLSSSYNSPLH
TRBV18,14,ASSPSAYLDTGELF
TRBV6-5,12,ASRGVLSGNTIY